This T cell receptor beta chain came from a study of T cell clones after liver transplantation. Study background: In this trial, immunosuppression withdrawal was attempted within 2 years of liver transplant. Standard immunosuppression, with no induction, continued until 12-24 months after transplant.

This CDR3 contains 14 residues. Germline V CDR1 and CDR2: MGHDK, SYGVNS. V lost 4 bases and J 6 bases, leaving 13 bases between the germline ends. Data came from immunoSEQ multiplex PCR; TCRdb stores just in-frame clones and leaves some out. The table includes more than 7,000 clones, 75% to 80% detected once. This clone was picked up one time. The source of this sequence is a human donor who received a liver transplant. This chain links TRBV25-1 with TRBJ1-5, with D tentatively TRBD1 (5 bases). The sequences come from CD8+ T cells from blood, collected before liver transplant. The CDR3 protein is CASSAEGAGQPQHF. CDR3 coding DNA: TGTGCCAGCAGTGCGGAAGGGGCTGGTCAGCCCCAGCATTTT.